The TCR beta chain under discussion was sequenced for a study of identical twins. For this clonotype: Its target is unknown.

TCRdb re-called the 5' RACE reads through MiXCR, storing one row per CDR3 protein. Here the sample spans about 810,000 distinct CDR3 sequences, roughly an eighth being singletons. All of the donors were Caucasians in good health. The study, taken as a whole, reports: Zero-insertion analyses might be partly confounded by invariant T cells like MAIT and iNKT. Shared out-of-frame alpha sequences (those common to twins) showed excess low generation probability. In cord blood, abundant beta clonotypes had fewer insertions; memory showed no trend.

This CDR3 comprises 18 residues. Trimming stripped 8 bases from V and 0 bases from J, with 23 bases between. These same data were also listed under a study on yellow fever vaccine responses in identical twins.

The clonotype was recovered from a woman between 18 and 30 years old in good health. V is TRBV12-3 or TRBV12-4 and J is TRBJ1-5, with D unresolved. Sequenced: PBMCs. The CDR3 coding sequence is TGTGCCAGCGGCGAAACTAATCGGCATCTTCCTAGCAATCAGCCCCAGCATTTT. Its protein is CASGETNRHLPSNQPQHF.